Shown below are 21 T cell receptor beta chains from a single sample sequenced in a study of neurological immune-mediated disorders. TCRdb recomputed calls from the 5' RACE reads with MiXCR, one row per CDR3 protein. This sample carries about 55,000 distinct CDR3 sequences, 3.8% of them seen once, and the ten largest clones take roughly 7.1%. Sequencing used PBMCs. The receptors were sampled from a man in his 60s with multiple sclerosis.

This clonotype showed up many times. The chain is built from TRBV6-1 and TRBJ2-7, with TRBD1 identical over 7 bases. CDR1 is MNHNS and CDR2 is SASEGT in the germline V gene. The V and J ends lost 6 bases and 2 bases, in that order; junction bases with no gene match: 7. This CDR3 has 14 amino acids. The chain's CDR3 is CASRTGTATYEQYF. CDR3 DNA sequence: TGTGCCAGCAGGACCGGGACAGCTACCTACGAGCAGTACTTC.

This clonotype showed up many times. The CDR3 protein is CASGIDEGNSPLHF. CDR3 coding DNA: TGTGCCAGCGGTATTGACGAGGGGAATTCACCCCTCCACTTT. The chain is built from TRBV2 and TRBJ1-6, with D maybe TRBD1 (5 bases). Trimming cost V 8 bases and J 7 bases, with 15 bases left between them. This CDR3 region has 14 residues. Germline CDR1 reads SNHLY; CDR2 reads FYNNEI. Together with reference TRBV2 and TRBJ1-6, the CDR3 gives the full variable domain: EPEVTQTPSHQVTQMGQEVILRCVPISNHLYFYWYRQILGQKVEFLVSFYNNEISEKSEIFDDQFSVERPDGSNFTLKIRSTKLEDSAMYFCASGIDEGNSPLHFGNGTRLTVT.

This clonotype was recorded at least ten times. J is TRBJ2-5 and V is TRBV4-1; D is ambiguous. The V end lost 4 bases, the J end lost 3 bases, and 3 bases lay between the germline ends. CDR1 is MGHRA, CDR2 YSYEKL, per germline. The CDR3 runs 11 residues. The CDR3 sequence is CASSREETQYF. The CDR3 coding sequence is TGCGCCAGCAGCCGTGAAGAGACCCAGTACTTC.

This clonotype was observed at least ten times. The chain recombines TRBV20-1 with TRBJ1-2; a weak D match, TRBD1 (6 bases). Germline-derived CDR1 and CDR2 are DFQATT and SNEGSKA (reference sequence). V lost 0 bases and J lost 4, with 12 bases in between. This CDR3 has 14 amino acids. The CDR3 bases are TGCAGTGCTAGAGATGGGGGCAGGAGCTATGGCTACACCTTC. This sequence encodes CSARDGGRSYGYTF.

This clonotype was counted at least ten times. The chain employs TRBV12-3 or TRBV12-4 and TRBJ1-6, with D maybe TRBD1 (6 bases). This CDR3 has 16 residues. Trimming cost V 3 bases and J 9 bases, with 18 bases left between them. The CDR3 coding sequence is TGTGCCAGCAGTTTTGGCCAGGGGTATTTGAGTTCACCCCTCCACTTT. Protein: CASSFGQGYLSSPLHF.

This clonotype was counted ten times or more. The V call is TRBV14, the J call TRBJ1-1, with a tentative D call TRBD1 (5 bases). Germline V gives CDR1 SGHDN, CDR2 FVKESK. The V gene lost 0 bases and the J gene lost 11 bases, with 13 bases spanning the gap. The CDR3 is made up of 13 amino acids. This CDR3 reads CASSQENRRGAFF. The DNA for the CDR3 is TGTGCCAGCAGCCAAGAAAACAGGAGGGGTGCTTTCTTT.

This clonotype showed up many times. The chain carries TRBV11-2 and TRBJ1-4; perhaps TRBD1 as D (5 bases). V was pared by 5 bases and J by 4 bases, with 8 bases between. The CDR3 length is 13 residues. Per the germline V gene, CDR1 is SGHAT and CDR2 is FQNNGV. Here the CDR3 reads CASSRQLNEKLFF. The CDR3 nucleotides read TGTGCCAGCAGCCGACAGCTTAATGAAAAACTGTTTTTT.

The chain has TRBV5-1 and TRBJ2-1; TRBD1 matches at 7 bases. This CDR3 has 12 amino acids. Germline-derived CDR1 and CDR2 are SGHRS and YFSETQ. Unmatched junction bases numbered 2, after V lost 7 bases and J lost 4 bases. DNA for the CDR3: TGCGCCAGCGGACAGGCGTACAATGAGCAGTTCTTC. Protein: CASGQAYNEQFF. The full variable domain, with the rest looked up from reference TRBV5-1 and TRBJ2-1, is KAGVTQTPRYLIKTRGQQVTLSCSPISGHRSVSWYQQTPGQGLQFLFEYFSETQRNKGNFPGRFSGRQFSNSRSEMNVSTLELGDSALYLCASGQAYNEQFFGPGTRLTVL.

At least ten counts were recorded for this clonotype. The genes are TRBV20-1 and TRBJ2-7, with D perhaps TRBD2 (5 bases). The CDR3 contains 13 residues. V was cut by 6 bases and J by 1 base, with 13 bases left in between. Germline V gene data show CDR1 as DFQATT and CDR2 as SNEGSKA (reference sequence). CDR3: CSATGKRSYEQYF. For the CDR3, the DNA is TGCAGTGCCACGGGAAAAAGGTCCTACGAGCAGTACTTC.

This clonotype was found many times. The chain is built from TRBV9 and TRBJ2-5, with 8 nucleotides matching TRBD2. V trimming: 0 bases; J trimming: 3 bases; junction bases outside the gene matches: 4. The CDR3 consists of 15 residues. Germline V gene data show CDR1 as SGDLS and CDR2 as YYNGEE. The CDR3 sequence is CASSVGGLGKETQYF. The CDR3 region has the DNA TGTGCCAGCAGCGTAGGGGGACTAGGAAAAGAGACCCAGTACTTC. Variable domain in full (rest from reference TRBV9 and TRBJ2-5): DSGVTQTPKHLITATGQRVTLRCSPRSGDLSVYWYQQSLDQGLQFLIQYYNGEERAKGNILERFSAQQFPDLHSELNLSSLELGDSALYFCASSVGGLGKETQYFGPGTRLLVL.

This clonotype was picked up many times. This rearrangement joins TRBV5-1 to TRBJ2-3, with D perhaps matching TRBD2 (6 bases). Germline V gives CDR1 SGHRS, CDR2 YFSETQ. V was pared by 2 bases and J by 5 bases, with 18 bases between. There are 16 residues in the CDR3. The CDR3 spells CASSFRSGGARDTQYF. The CDR3 DNA sequence: TGCGCCAGCAGCTTTCGTAGCGGTGGGGCGCGAGATACGCAGTATTTT.

This clonotype was detected many times. The chain's CDR3 is CASSSGLGNEQFF. The CDR3, as DNA: TGCGCCAGCAGCTCGGGCCTAGGGAATGAGCAGTTCTTC. This rearrangement joins TRBV5-1 to TRBJ2-1; D not certain. The CDR3 consists of 13 residues. Trimming shortened V by 3 bases and J by 7 bases, and 11 bases separated the two germline ends. CDR1 and CDR2 from the germline V gene are SGHRS and YFSETQ. Full variable domain (missing parts from reference TRBV5-1 and TRBJ2-1): KAGVTQTPRYLIKTRGQQVTLSCSPISGHRSVSWYQQTPGQGLQFLFEYFSETQRNKGNFPGRFSGRQFSNSRSEMNVSTLELGDSALYLCASSSGLGNEQFFGPGTRLTVL.

This clonotype was detected ten times or more. This chain connects TRBV2 to TRBJ1-2, with D possibly being TRBD1 (5 bases). Germline V gene sequence: CDR1 SNHLY, CDR2 FYNNEI. V shed 0 bases and J shed 5 bases, with 19 bases lying between them. There are 17 residues in the CDR3. For the CDR3, the DNA is TGTGCCAGCAGTGAAGCAGAGGCAGTTCGTCGACAGTATGGCTACACCTTC. It encodes CASSEAEAVRRQYGYTF.

This clonotype appeared many times. V usage is TRBV7-8 and J usage is TRBJ1-4, with D hard to call. Trimming took 4 bases from V and 5 from J, leaving 14 bases between them. From germline, CDR1 is SGHVS and CDR2 FQNEAQ. The CDR3 is 15 amino acids. CDR3 amino acids: CASSSQGRINEKLFF. As DNA, the CDR3 is TGTGCCAGCAGCTCACAAGGAAGGATAAATGAAAAACTGTTTTTT.

Many counts were recorded for this clonotype. The chain has TRBV3-1 and TRBJ2-7, with TRBD2 identical over 8 bases. The CDR3 consists of 14 residues. Germline values: CDR1 LGHDT, CDR2 YNNKEL (reference sequence). Germline trimming cut 6 bases from V and 7 bases from J; bases unmatched to any gene: 11. DNA for the CDR3: TGTGCCAGCAGACATAGCGGGGCCCTAGGAGAGCAGTACTTC. Its protein is CASRHSGALGEQYF.

This clonotype was detected many times. This chain uses TRBV3-1 with TRBJ2-5; D might be TRBD1 or TRBD2, each matching 6 bases. From germline, CDR1 is LGHDT and CDR2 YNNKEL (reference sequence). The CDR3 is 18 residues long. The V gene lost 1 base and the J gene lost 5 bases, with 23 bases spanning the gap. CDR3 loop: CASSQAVDPRGARETQYF. As DNA, the CDR3 is TGTGCCAGCAGCCAAGCAGTTGACCCTAGGGGGGCTCGGGAGACCCAGTACTTC.

This clonotype was seen at least ten times. The J gene is TRBJ1-2, the V gene TRBV25-1, with TRBD1 as a possible D gene (5 bases). The germline V and J ends were trimmed by 3 bases and 5 bases, with 13 bases remaining between them. Germline V CDR1 and CDR2: MGHDK, SYGVNS. The CDR3 sequence is 14 residues long. The CDR3 DNA follows: TGTGCCAGCAGTGAGTGGGGGTTAGAATATGGCTACACCTTC. Translating gives CASSEWGLEYGYTF.

This clonotype was counted at least ten times. The V gene is TRBV7-8, the J gene TRBJ2-2; D is uncertain. The V and J ends lost 4 bases and 5 bases respectively, with 14 bases between them. Germline lookup yields CDR1 SGHVS and CDR2 FQNEAQ. The CDR3 length is 15 residues. The CDR3 sequence is CASSSLGLLTGELFF. In DNA form, the CDR3 reads TGTGCCAGCAGCTCGCTCGGGTTGTTGACCGGGGAGCTGTTTTTT.

This clonotype was seen at least ten times. The genes are TRBV6-5 and TRBJ2-4; the D is unclear. The length of the CDR3 is 14 residues. Germline loops: CDR1 MNHEY, CDR2 SVGAGI. The V gene lost 0 bases and the J gene lost 7 bases, with 10 bases spanning the gap. The CDR3 spells CASSYSAVPNIQYF. The CDR3 region has the DNA TGTGCCAGCAGTTACTCCGCGGTCCCGAACATTCAGTACTTC.

Notes on this clonotype: It is likely a read error, because the conserved phenylalanine at the end of the CDR3 is missing. The chain recombines TRBV5-1 with TRBJ1-1; 7 bases align to TRBD1. Germline values: CDR1 SGHRS, CDR2 YFSETQ. This CDR3 has 15 amino acids. Trimming cost V 6 bases and J 1 base; bases outside gene matches: 9. CDR3 region: CASNKQGIRNTEAFL. Written as DNA, the CDR3 is TGCGCCAGCAACAAACAGGGGATACGGAACACTGAAGCTTTCCTT.

This clonotype was seen ten or more times. The rearrangement joins TRBV20-1 to TRBJ2-5; 11 bases line up with TRBD2. This CDR3 contains 16 residues. CDR1 DFQATT and CDR2 SNEGSKA come from the germline V gene (reference sequence). V lost 0 bases to trimming and J lost 5 bases; unmatched junction nucleotides: 8. CDR3 protein: CSARDPSSGRSETQYF. CDR3 nucleotides: TGCAGTGCTAGAGATCCCTCTAGCGGGAGGTCGGAGACCCAGTACTTC.